The T cell receptor beta chain under discussion was sequenced for a study of T cells in Graves' hyperthyroidism and ophthalmopathy. In its sample, this clonotype was seen a few times. The source material, RNA transcripts, was used to amplify TCR beta CDR3 regions. The HTBI primer set drove a first-round RT-PCR of the TCR CDR3. TCRdb analysed the multiplex PCR reads with MiXCR anew, one entry per CDR3 protein. Here the sample spans a few hundred thousand distinct CDR3 sequences, around a sixth being singletons. The CDR3 extends over 15 amino acids. The V segment lost 0 bases and the J segment 7 bases; nucleotides outside the gene matches: 8. The germline V gene has CDR1 LGHDT and CDR2 YNNKEL (reference sequence).

The sample consisted of blood. V usage is TRBV3-1 and J usage is TRBJ1-2; 7 bases agree with TRBD1. The TCR originated in a woman between 50 and 59 years old with Graves' hyperthyroidism. This chain's CDR3 is CASSQDVQGWRGYTF. DNA for the CDR3: TGTGCCAGCAGCCAAGATGTACAGGGGTGGCGTGGCTACACCTTC. The full variable domain, in which reference TRBV3-1 and TRBJ1-2 provide the parts outside the CDR3, is DTAVSQTPKYLVTQMGNDKSIKCEQNLGHDTMYWYKQDSKKFLKIMFSYNNKELIINETVPNRFSPKSPDKAHLNLHINSLELGDSAVYFCASSQDVQGWRGYTFGSGTRLTVV.